The next 19 T cell receptor beta chains were all read from a single sample in a study of OX40 agonist ivuxolimab in advanced cancers. Using immunoSEQ multiplex PCR, the repertoire was profiled, and TCRdb retains in-frame clones only, with some absent. In the table there are tens of thousands of clones, roughly 88% of which are singletons. Sequenced here: CD4+ or CD8+ T cells sorted from blood, sampled in a trial of the OX40 agonist ivuxolimab. Source of these receptors: an adult with an advanced solid tumor such as melanoma, head and neck, liver or kidney cancer.

The genes are TRBV9 and TRBJ2-5; the D gene is possibly TRBD2 (5 bases). Trimming took off 0 bases at V and 3 bases at J, with 6 bases between the two ends. The CDR3 sequence is 13 residues long. Germline V lookup: CDR1 SGDLS, CDR2 YYNGEE. The CDR3 region has the DNA TGTGCCAGCAGCGTAGACGGGAAAGAGACCCAGTACTTC. Residues: CASSVDGKETQYF.

The rearrangement joins TRBV7-2 to TRBJ1-2; a weak D match, TRBD1 (6 bases). Germline V gene lookup returns CDR1 SGHTA and CDR2 FQGNSA. V was clipped by 5 bases and J by 2 bases, with 21 bases between them. The CDR3 has 17 amino acids. The CDR3 DNA is TGTGCCAGCAGCGGAGAGAGGGGGGGTACTGGCAACTATGGCTACACCTTC. As protein: CASSGERGGTGNYGYTF.

The chain is built from TRBV5-4 and TRBJ2-1; possibly TRBD1 or TRBD2 for D (5 bases each). V was clipped by 0 bases and J by 9 bases, with 10 bases between them. In germline, CDR1 is SGHNT, CDR2 YYREEE (reference sequence). The CDR3 consists of 13 residues. CDR3 coding DNA: TGTGCCAGCAGCTTGGGGGGGTTGGTTGAGCAGTTCTTC. Its translation: CASSLGGLVEQFF.

The chain links TRBV5-6 to TRBJ2-7; 7 bases are a match to TRBD2. With 5 bases clipped from V and 2 bases from J, the junction kept 7 bases outside the gene matches. Germline V gene lookup returns CDR1 SGHDT and CDR2 YYEEEE. The CDR3 extends over 14 amino acids. CDR3 sequence: CASRETGGAYEQYF. The CDR3, as DNA: TGTGCCAGCAGGGAAACGGGAGGCGCCTACGAGCAGTACTTC. Variable domain in full (rest from reference TRBV5-6 and TRBJ2-7): DAGVTQSPTHLIKTRGQQVTLRCSPKSGHDTVSWYQQALGQGPQFIFQYYEEEERQRGNFPDRFSGHQFPNYSSELNVNALLLGDSALYLCASRETGGAYEQYFGPGTRLTVT.

The V and J genes are TRBV2 and TRBJ2-5; the match to TRBD2 covers 8 bases. The CDR3 has 13 amino acids. J lost 7 bases, V lost 7 bases, and 8 bases had no gene match. The germline gives CDR1 SNHLY, CDR2 FYNNEI. The CDR3 bases are TGTGCCAGCACGGGGGGGCGTGGGCTGACCCAGTACTTC. The encoded protein is CASTGGRGLTQYF.

The chain uses TRBV10-3 and TRBJ2-3, with a possible D match to TRBD2 (6 bases). Trimming pared 4 bases from V and 0 bases from J, leaving 17 bases between. The CDR3 is 17 amino acids. Germline-derived CDR1 and CDR2 are ENHRY and SYGVKD. The CDR3 DNA sequence: TGTGCCATCAGTGTGGGGACTGTCGCGACTAGCACAGATACGCAGTATTTT. Translating it yields CAISVGTVATSTDTQYF.

This chain joins TRBV5-1 and TRBJ1-1; 7 bases agree with TRBD1. The CDR3 is 14 amino acids. Germline V CDR1 and CDR2: SGHRS, YFSETQ. V gave up 0 bases and J gave up 5 bases; unmatched junction bases: 4. CDR3 in amino acids: CASSLGQGETEAFF. In DNA form, the CDR3 reads TGCGCCAGCAGCTTGGGTCAGGGGGAAACTGAAGCTTTCTTT.

This clone was seen once. The chain links TRBV7-8 to TRBJ1-1, with 9 bases lining up with TRBD1. Germline trimming cut 5 bases from V and 1 base from J; bases unmatched to any gene: 5. Per the germline V gene, CDR1 is SGHVS and CDR2 is FQNEAQ. The CDR3 has 15 residues. CDR3 sequence: CASSTHRGQNTEAFF. CDR3 coding DNA: TGTGCCAGCAGCACTCACAGGGGGCAGAACACTGAAGCTTTCTTT.

The V call is TRBV11-2, the J call TRBJ1-4, with D uncertain. CDR3 length: 14 amino acids. V lost 0 bases and J lost 2, with 4 bases in between. Germline CDR1 SGHAT, CDR2 FQNNGV. CDR3 in DNA: TGTGCCAGCAGCTTAGATTCCACTAATGAAAAACTGTTTTTT. It codes for CASSLDSTNEKLFF.

The CDR3 region is CASSLGQGRTEAFF. CDR3 bases: TGTGCCAGCAGCCTGGGACAGGGGAGGACTGAAGCTTTCTTT. The chain employs TRBV5-6 and TRBJ1-1; 10 bases fit TRBD1. The CDR3 sequence is 14 residues long. V lost 4 bases, J lost 5 bases, and 5 bases stayed unmatched. From germline, CDR1 is SGHDT and CDR2 YYEEEE.

This clone was detected a few times. V usage is TRBV7-2 and J usage is TRBJ1-6; a weak D match, TRBD1 (6 bases). CDR3 size: 18 residues. V lost 3 bases, J lost 2 bases, and 17 bases lay in between. The V gene's germline CDR1 is SGHTA and CDR2 FQGNSA. The CDR3 bases are TGTGCCAGCAGCTTCGGCAGGGGACAAGGCGCCTATAATTCACCCCTCCACTTT. Encoded protein: CASSFGRGQGAYNSPLHF.

The rearrangement uses TRBV14 and TRBJ2-7; 8 positions match TRBD2. Germline CDR1 SGHDN, CDR2 FVKESK. The CDR3 covers 19 residues. V was pared by 2 bases and J by 4 bases, with 19 bases of the junction left unmatched. This CDR3 is CASSQLDAFFAGRVYEQYF. The CDR3 region has the DNA TGTGCCAGCAGCCAACTCGACGCCTTCTTTGCCGGGAGGGTTTACGAGCAGTACTTC.

Notes on this clone: Other DNA sequences in this specimen translate into the identical CDR3. The rearrangement links TRBV5-1 to TRBJ2-5; TRBD1 matches at 7 bases. TRBJ2-7 explains the end of the DNA better; the J call may be wrong. The CDR3 totals 15 residues. Germline V CDR1 and CDR2: SGHRS, YFSETQ. The CDR3 DNA is TGCGCCAGCAGCTTGACAGGGGTTAGCTCCTACGAGCAGTACTTC. Translation: CASSLTGVSSYEQYF.

This chain connects TRBV11-2 to TRBJ1-1; D possibly corresponds to TRBD1 (5 bases). Germline V gene data show CDR1 as SGHAT and CDR2 as FQNNGV. The CDR3 sequence is 12 residues long. Trimming left V 2 bases short and J 11 bases short, with 12 bases between. CDR3 residues: CASSLSGLGAFF. The CDR3 nucleotides are TGTGCCAGCAGCTTATCAGGGTTAGGGGCTTTCTTT.

The chain employs TRBV18 and TRBJ2-3; no clear D gene. Trimming took 4 bases from V and 4 from J, leaving 9 bases between them. This CDR3 is 13 amino acids long. Germline V lookup: CDR1 KGHSH, CDR2 LQKENI. CDR3 sequence: CASSQSEADTQYF. CDR3 coding DNA: TGTGCCAGCTCACAGAGCGAGGCAGATACGCAGTATTTT.

This sequence joins TRBV5-6 and TRBJ2-7, with 10 bases matching TRBD1. Per germline, CDR1 SGHDT and CDR2 YYEEEE. V lost 4 bases, J lost 6 bases, and 7 bases stayed unmatched. The CDR3 totals 14 residues. The CDR3 nucleotides read TGTGCCAGCAGCCGGGGACAGGGGCTAATCGAGCAGTACTTC. This gives the protein CASSRGQGLIEQYF. The full variable domain, in which reference TRBV5-6 and TRBJ2-7 provide the parts outside the CDR3, is DAGVTQSPTHLIKTRGQQVTLRCSPKSGHDTVSWYQQALGQGPQFIFQYYEEEERQRGNFPDRFSGHQFPNYSSELNVNALLLGDSALYLCASSRGQGLIEQYFGPGTRLTVT.

The V call is TRBV5-6, the J call TRBJ2-5; no clear D. In germline, CDR1 is SGHDT, CDR2 YYEEEE. The CDR3 runs 14 residues. V was shortened by 1 base and J by 7 bases, with 14 bases between the two germline ends. The CDR3 reads CASSLRTGTATQYF. CDR3 sequence (DNA): TGTGCCAGCAGCTTGAGGACGGGTACGGCGACCCAGTACTTC.

The V and J genes are TRBV20-1 and TRBJ2-7; D is unclear. This CDR3 is 11 amino acids long. Germline assignment: CDR1 DFQATT and CDR2 SNEGSKA (reference sequence). V lost 5 bases, J lost 7 bases, and 12 bases lay in between. The CDR3 is CSAQHQQEQYF. Here the CDR3 DNA reads TGCAGTGCTCAGCACCAGCAGGAGCAGTACTTC.

The V and J genes are TRBV6-6 and TRBJ2-7; D might be TRBD1 (6 bases). V lost 6 bases and J 7 bases, leaving 22 bases between the germline ends. Looked up from germline, CDR1 is MNHNY and CDR2 is SVGAGI (reference sequence). The CDR3 runs to 15 residues. CDR3 nucleotide sequence: TGTGCCAGCAGGCTACAGGGTTCAATGCTAGGGGAGCAGTACTTC. Amino acid sequence: CASRLQGSMLGEQYF.